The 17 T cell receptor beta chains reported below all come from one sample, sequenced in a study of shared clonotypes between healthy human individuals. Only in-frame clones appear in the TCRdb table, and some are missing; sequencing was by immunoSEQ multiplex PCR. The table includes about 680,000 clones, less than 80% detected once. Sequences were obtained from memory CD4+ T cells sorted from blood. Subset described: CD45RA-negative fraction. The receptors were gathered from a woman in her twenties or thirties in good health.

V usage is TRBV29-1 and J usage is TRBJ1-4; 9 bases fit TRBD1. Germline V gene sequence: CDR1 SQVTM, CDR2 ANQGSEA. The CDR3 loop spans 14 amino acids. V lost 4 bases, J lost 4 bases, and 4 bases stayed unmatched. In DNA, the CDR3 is TGCAGCGTTGCTGGGACAGGGAGTAATGAAAAACTGTTTTTT. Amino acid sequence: CSVAGTGSNEKLFF.

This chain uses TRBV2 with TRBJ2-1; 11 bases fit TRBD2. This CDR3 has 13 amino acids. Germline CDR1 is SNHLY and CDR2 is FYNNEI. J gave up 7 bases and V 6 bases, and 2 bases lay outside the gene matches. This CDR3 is CASRLAGGNEQFF. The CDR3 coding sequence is TGTGCCAGCAGATTAGCGGGAGGGAATGAGCAGTTCTTC.

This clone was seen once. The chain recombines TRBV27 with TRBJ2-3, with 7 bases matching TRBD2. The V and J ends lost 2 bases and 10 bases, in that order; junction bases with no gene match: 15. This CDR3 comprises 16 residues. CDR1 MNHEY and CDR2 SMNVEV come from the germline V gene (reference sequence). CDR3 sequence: CASSLRLLAGEDAQYF. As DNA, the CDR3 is TGTGCCAGCAGTTTACGGCTCTTGGCGGGAGAGGATGCGCAGTATTTT.

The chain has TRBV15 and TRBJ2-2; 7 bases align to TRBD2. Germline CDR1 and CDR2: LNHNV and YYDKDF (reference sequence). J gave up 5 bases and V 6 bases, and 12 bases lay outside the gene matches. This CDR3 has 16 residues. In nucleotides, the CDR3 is TGTGCCACCAGAGCCCTGGGAGGGAGTGGAACCGGGGAGCTGTTTTTT. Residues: CATRALGGSGTGELFF.

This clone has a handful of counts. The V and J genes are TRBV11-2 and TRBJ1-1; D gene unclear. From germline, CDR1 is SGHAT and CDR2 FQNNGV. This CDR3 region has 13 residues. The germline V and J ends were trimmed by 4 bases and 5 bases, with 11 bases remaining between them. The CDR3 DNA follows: TGTGCCAGCAGCTCGGCTACGTGGACTGAAGCTTTCTTT. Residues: CASSSATWTEAFF.

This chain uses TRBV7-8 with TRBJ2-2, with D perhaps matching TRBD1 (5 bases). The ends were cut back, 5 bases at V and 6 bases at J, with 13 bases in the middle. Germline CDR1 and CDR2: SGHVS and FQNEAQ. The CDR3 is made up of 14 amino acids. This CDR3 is CASSTLRASGELFF. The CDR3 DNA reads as TGTGCCAGCAGCACCCTCAGGGCGTCCGGGGAGCTGTTTTTT.

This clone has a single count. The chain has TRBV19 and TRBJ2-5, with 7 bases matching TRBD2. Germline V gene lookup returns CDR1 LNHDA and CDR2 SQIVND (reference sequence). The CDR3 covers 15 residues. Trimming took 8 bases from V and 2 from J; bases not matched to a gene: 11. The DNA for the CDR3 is TGTGCCAGTGGTCCGGGGAGGGAATATCAAGAGACCCAGTACTTC. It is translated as CASGPGREYQETQYF.

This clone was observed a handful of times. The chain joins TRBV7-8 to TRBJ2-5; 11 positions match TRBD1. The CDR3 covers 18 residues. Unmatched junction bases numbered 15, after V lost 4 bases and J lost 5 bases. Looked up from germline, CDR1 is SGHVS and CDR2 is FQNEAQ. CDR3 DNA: TGTGCCAGCAGCTCCTGGACAGGGGGCCAAATTGTCGGGGAGACCCAGTACTTC. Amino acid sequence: CASSSWTGGQIVGETQYF.

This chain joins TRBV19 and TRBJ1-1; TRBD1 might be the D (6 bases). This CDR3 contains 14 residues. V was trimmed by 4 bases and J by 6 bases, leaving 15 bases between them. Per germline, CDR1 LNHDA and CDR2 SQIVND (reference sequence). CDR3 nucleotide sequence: TGTGCCAGTAGTACTGTTTGGGGGCCTGCTGAAGCTTTCTTT. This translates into CASSTVWGPAEAFF.

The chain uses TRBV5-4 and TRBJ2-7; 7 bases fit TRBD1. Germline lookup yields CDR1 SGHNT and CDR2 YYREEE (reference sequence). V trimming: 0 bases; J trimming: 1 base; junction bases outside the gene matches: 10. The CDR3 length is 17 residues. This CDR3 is CASSLEVRAGGSYEQYF. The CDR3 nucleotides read TGTGCCAGCAGCTTGGAGGTTAGGGCAGGGGGTTCCTACGAGCAGTACTTC.

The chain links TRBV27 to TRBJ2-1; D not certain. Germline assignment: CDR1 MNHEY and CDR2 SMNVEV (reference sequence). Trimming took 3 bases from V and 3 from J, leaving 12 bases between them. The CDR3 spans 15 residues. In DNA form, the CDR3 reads TGTGCCAGCAGTTTTGGCGATGGAGTCTACAATGAGCAGTTCTTC. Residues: CASSFGDGVYNEQFF.

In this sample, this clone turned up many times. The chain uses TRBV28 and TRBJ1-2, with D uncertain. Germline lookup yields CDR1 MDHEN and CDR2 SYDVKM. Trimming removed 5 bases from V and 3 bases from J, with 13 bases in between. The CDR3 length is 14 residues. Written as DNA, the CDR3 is TGTGCCAGCAGTGAGACCCTTACGCACTATGGCTACACCTTC. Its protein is CASSETLTHYGYTF.

CDR3 nucleotide sequence: TGTGCCAGTAGTACATCTGGGGCCTACGAGCAGTACTTC. Its protein product is CASSTSGAYEQYF. V gene TRBV19 combines with J gene TRBJ2-7; D unresolved. The CDR3 length is 13 residues. The V gene's germline CDR1 is LNHDA and CDR2 SQIVND (reference sequence). Trimming stripped 4 bases from V and 2 bases from J, with 9 bases between.

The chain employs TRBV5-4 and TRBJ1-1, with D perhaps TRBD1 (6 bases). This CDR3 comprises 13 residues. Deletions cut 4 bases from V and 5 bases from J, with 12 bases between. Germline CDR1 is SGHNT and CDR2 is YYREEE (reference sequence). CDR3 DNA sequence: TGTGCCAGCAGCGCAACAGGGAGGACTGAAGCTTTCTTT. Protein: CASSATGRTEAFF.

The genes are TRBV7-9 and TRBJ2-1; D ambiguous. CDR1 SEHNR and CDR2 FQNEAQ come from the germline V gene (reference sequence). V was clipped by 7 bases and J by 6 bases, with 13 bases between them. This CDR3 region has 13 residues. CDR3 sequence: CASILLWANEQFF. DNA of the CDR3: TGTGCCAGCATCCTTCTGTGGGCCAATGAGCAGTTCTTC.

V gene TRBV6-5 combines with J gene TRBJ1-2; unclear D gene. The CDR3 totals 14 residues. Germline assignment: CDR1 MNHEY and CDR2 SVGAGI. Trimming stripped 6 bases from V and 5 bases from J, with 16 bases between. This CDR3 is CASRTGILSYGYTF. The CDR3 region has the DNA TGTGCCAGCAGAACCGGGATCCTGAGTTATGGCTACACCTTC.

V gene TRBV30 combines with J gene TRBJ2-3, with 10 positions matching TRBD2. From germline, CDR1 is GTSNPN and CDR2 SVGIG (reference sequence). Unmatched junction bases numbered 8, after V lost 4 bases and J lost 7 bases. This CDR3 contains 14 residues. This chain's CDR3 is CAWNLAGARYTQYF. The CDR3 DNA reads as TGTGCCTGGAACCTAGCGGGAGCAAGGTATACGCAGTATTTT. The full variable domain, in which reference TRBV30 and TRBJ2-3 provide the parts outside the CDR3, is SQTIHQWPATLVQPVGSPLSLECTVEGTSNPNLYWYRQAAGRGLQLLFYSVGIGQISSEVPQNLSASRPQDRQFILSSKKLLLSDSGFYLCAWNLAGARYTQYFGPGTRLTVL.